This T cell receptor beta chain emerged from a study of shared clonotypes between healthy human individuals. Study at large: A donor's plate count was three for CD4 naive and three for CD4 memory; CD8 naive had two and CD8 memory one. Study observations and caveats: Only blood underwent sampling, and tissue repertoires likely differ.

Data came from immunoSEQ multiplex PCR; TCRdb stores just in-frame clones and leaves some out. The data show about 1.1 million clones, 75% to 85% seen once. Caucasian adults residing in Nashville, Tennessee made up all the donors. About this clone itself: Its target is unknown.

Sample: memory CD4+ T cells from PBMCs. Specified subset: CD45RA-negative fraction. This TCR derives from a man between 18 and 35 years old in good health. Some clones in this sample may be carry-over from other donors' samples.

CDR3 residues: CASSQLGRGGTYEQYF. Here the CDR3 DNA reads TGTGCCAGCAGCCAGCTAGGGAGGGGCGGGACCTACGAGCAGTACTTC. J is TRBJ2-7 and V is TRBV7-9; 7 nucleotides agree with TRBD2. Unmatched junction bases numbered 12, after V lost 5 bases and J lost 2 bases. CDR1 and CDR2 from the germline V gene are SEHNR and FQNEAQ (reference sequence). CDR3 length: 16 residues.